This T cell receptor beta chain was identified during a study of blood T cell repertoires in COVID-19. Within 2 weeks of study entry, exposed participants had contacted a PCR-confirmed or clinician-diagnosed COVID-19 case. Original methodology: Nucleated cell number was recorded as an estimate derived from reference gene primer amplification. Data came from immunoSEQ multiplex PCR; TCRdb stores just in-frame clones and leaves some out. The V and J calls and the clone size are those of that table, but D and trimming were determined from the DNA. The table lists a few hundred thousand clones, under 90% of them singletons. CDR1 is SGHDT, CDR2 YYEEEE, per germline. The CDR3 length is 14 residues. The trim removed 5 bases at V and 3 bases at J, leaving 6 bases unmatched.

This rearrangement joins TRBV5-6 to TRBJ1-1; 8 bases fit TRBD1. Specimen: PBMCs or T cells enriched from blood (not recorded which). The clonotype was recovered from a woman aged 45-59 years who had been exposed to COVID-19. CDR3 DNA sequence: TGTGCCAGCAGGGCGGACAGGGTTGACACTGAAGCTTTCTTT. It codes for CASRADRVDTEAFF.